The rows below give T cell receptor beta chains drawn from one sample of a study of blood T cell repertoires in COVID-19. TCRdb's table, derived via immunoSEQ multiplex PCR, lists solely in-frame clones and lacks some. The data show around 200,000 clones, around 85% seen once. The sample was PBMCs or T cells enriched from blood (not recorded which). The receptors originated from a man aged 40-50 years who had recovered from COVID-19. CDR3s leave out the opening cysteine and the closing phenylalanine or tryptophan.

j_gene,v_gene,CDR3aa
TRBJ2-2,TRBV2,ASSETNRGAVNTGELF
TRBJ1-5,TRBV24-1,ATSDGARGGNQPQH
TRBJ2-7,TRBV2,ASSERRSGGTYEQY
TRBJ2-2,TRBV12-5,ASGLVLDRGLHTGELF
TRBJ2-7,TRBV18,ASSPPSRLYEQY
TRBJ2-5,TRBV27,ASSLDGRETQY
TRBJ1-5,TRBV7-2,ASSTEGYSNQPQH
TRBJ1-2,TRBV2,ASRDRRSNYGYT
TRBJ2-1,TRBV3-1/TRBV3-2,ASSQVPSLEQF
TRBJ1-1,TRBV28,ASSFRRGVVTEAF
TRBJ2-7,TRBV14,ASSTRQGSYEQY
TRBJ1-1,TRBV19,ASRADAWNEEAF
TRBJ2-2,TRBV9,ASSVGGSGELF
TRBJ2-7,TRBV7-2,ASSFGGMSYEQY
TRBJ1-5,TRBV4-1,ASNPGQNSNQPQH
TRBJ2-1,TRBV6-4,ASSVAEDNEQF
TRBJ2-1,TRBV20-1,SASSYNEQF
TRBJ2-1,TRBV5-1,ASSEPGQSQF